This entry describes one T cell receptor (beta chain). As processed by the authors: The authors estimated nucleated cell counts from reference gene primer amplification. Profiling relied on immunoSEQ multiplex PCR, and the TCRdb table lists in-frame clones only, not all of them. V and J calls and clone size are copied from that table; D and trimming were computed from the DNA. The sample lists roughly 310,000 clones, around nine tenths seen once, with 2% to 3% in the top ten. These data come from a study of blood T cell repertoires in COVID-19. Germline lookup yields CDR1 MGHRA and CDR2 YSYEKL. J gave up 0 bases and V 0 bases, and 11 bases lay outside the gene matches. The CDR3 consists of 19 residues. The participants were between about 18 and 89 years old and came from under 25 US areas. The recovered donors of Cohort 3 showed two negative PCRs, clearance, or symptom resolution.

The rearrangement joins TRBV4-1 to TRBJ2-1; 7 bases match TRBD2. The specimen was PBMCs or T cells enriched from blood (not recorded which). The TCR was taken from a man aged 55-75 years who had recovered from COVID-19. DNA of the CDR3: TGCGCCAGCAGCCAAGATCAGGGAGGGGCCTATATCTCCTACAATGAGCAGTTCTTC. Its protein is CASSQDQGGAYISYNEQFF.